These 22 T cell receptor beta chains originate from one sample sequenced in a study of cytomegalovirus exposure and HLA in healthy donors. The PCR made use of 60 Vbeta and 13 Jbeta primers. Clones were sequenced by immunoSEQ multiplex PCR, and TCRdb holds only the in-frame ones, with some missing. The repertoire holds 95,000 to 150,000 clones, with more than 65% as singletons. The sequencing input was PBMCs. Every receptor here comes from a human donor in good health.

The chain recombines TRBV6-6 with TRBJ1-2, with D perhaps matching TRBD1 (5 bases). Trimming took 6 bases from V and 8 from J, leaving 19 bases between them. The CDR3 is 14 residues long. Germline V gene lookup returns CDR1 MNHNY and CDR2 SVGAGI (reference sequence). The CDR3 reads CASSDGRAGGGYTF. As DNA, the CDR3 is TGTGCCAGCAGCGACGGCAGGGCGGGAGGGGGCTACACCTTC.

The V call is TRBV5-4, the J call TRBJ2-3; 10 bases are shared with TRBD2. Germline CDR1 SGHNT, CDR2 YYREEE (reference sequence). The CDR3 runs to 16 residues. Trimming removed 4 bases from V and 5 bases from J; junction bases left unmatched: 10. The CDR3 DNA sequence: TGTGCCAGCAGCAAGTCAGCGGGAGGGCCAAAAGATACGCAGTATTTT. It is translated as CASSKSAGGPKDTQYF.

CDR3 in DNA: TGTGCCAGCAGCGCTTCCGGGACATCTGGGCAAGAGACCCAGTACTTC. Amino acid sequence: CASSASGTSGQETQYF. The rearrangement uses TRBV27 and TRBJ2-5, with D possibly matching TRBD1 (6 bases). This CDR3 comprises 16 residues. Germline V gene sequence: CDR1 MNHEY, CDR2 SMNVEV (reference sequence). The V end was cut by 6 bases, the J end by 2 bases, with 19 bases between.

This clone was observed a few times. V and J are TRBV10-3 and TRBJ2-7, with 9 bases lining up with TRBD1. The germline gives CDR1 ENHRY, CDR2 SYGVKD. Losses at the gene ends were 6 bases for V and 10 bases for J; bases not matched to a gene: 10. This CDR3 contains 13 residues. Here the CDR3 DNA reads TGTGCCATCAGCGGGGACAGGGAGAATCCCCAGTACTTC. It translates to CAISGDRENPQYF.

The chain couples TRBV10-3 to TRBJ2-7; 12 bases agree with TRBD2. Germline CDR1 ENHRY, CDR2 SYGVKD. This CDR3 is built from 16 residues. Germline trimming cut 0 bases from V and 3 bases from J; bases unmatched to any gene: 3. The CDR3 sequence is CAISESRTSGVYEQYF. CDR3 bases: TGTGCCATCAGTGAGTCAAGGACTAGCGGGGTCTACGAGCAGTACTTC.

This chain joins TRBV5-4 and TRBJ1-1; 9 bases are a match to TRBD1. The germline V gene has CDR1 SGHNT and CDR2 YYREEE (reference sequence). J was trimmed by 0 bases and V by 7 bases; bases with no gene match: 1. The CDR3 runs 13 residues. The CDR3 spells CASGDRVNTEAFF. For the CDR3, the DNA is TGTGCCAGCGGGGACAGGGTGAACACTGAAGCTTTCTTT.

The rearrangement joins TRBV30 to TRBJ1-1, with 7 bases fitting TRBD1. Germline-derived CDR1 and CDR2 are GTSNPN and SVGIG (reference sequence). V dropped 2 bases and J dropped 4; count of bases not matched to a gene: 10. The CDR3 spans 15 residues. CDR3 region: CAWSPPPTGRTEAFF. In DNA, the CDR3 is TGTGCCTGGAGTCCACCTCCGACAGGGCGCACTGAAGCTTTCTTT.

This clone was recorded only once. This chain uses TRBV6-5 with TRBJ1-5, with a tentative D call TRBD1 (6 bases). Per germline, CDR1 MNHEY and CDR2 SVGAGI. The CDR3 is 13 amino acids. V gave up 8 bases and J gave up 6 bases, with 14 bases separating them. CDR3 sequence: CASGEGGGQPQHF. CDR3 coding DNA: TGTGCCAGCGGGGAGGGGGGTGGTCAGCCCCAGCATTTT.

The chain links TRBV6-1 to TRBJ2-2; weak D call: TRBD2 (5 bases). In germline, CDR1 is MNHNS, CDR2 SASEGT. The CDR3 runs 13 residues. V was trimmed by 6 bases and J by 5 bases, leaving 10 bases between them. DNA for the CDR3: TGTGCCAGCAGGGTAGGAGGTACCGGGGAGCTGTTTTTT. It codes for CASRVGGTGELFF.

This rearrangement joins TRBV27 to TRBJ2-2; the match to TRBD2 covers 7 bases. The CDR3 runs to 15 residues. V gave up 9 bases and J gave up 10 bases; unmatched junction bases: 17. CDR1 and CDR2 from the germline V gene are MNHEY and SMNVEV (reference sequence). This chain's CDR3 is CARRAKAGTTEELFF. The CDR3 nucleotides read TGTGCCAGGCGAGCTAAGGCAGGGACTACTGAGGAGCTGTTTTTT.

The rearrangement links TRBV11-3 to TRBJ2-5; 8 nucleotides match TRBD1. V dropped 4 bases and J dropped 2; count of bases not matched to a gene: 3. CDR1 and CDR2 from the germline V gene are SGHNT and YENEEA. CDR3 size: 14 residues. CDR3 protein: CASSSQGDQETQYF. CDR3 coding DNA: TGTGCCAGCAGCTCACAGGGGGATCAAGAGACCCAGTACTTC. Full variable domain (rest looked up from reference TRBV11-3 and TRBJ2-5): EAGVVQSPRYKIIEKKQPVAFWCNPISGHNTLYWYLQNLGQGPELLIRYENEEAVDDSQLPKDRFSAERLKGVDSTLKIQPAELGDSAVYLCASSSQGDQETQYFGPGTRLLVL.

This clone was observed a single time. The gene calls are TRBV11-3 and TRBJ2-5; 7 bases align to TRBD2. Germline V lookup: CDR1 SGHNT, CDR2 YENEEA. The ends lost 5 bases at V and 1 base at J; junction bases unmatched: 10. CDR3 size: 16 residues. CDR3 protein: CASSPQPGLSQETQYF. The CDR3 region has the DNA TGTGCCAGCAGCCCACAGCCGGGACTATCCCAAGAGACCCAGTACTTC.

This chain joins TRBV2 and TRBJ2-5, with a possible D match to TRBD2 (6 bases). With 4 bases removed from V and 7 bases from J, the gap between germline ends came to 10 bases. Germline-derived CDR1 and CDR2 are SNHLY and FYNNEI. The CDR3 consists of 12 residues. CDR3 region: CASSAGEWTQYF. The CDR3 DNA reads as TGTGCCAGCAGTGCGGGAGAATGGACCCAGTACTTC.

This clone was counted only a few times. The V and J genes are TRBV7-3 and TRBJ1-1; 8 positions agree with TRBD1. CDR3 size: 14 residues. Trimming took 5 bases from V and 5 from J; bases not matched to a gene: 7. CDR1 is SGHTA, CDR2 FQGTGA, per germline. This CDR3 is CASSVGQGSTEAFF. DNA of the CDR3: TGTGCCAGCAGCGTCGGACAGGGTTCAACTGAAGCTTTCTTT.

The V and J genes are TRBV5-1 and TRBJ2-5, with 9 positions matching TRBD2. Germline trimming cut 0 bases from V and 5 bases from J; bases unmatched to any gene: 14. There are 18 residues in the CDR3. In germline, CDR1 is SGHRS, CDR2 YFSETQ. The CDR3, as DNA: TGCGCCAGCAGCTTGGCCCCGCCCGGGATTAGCGGGAGTGAGACCCAGTACTTC. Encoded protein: CASSLAPPGISGSETQYF.

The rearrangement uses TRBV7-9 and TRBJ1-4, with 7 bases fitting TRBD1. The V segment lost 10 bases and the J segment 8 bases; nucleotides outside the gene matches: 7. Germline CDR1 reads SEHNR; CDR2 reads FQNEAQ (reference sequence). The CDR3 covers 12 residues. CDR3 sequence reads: CATQGRDEKLFF. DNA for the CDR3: TGTGCCACACAGGGGCGCGACGAAAAACTGTTTTTT.

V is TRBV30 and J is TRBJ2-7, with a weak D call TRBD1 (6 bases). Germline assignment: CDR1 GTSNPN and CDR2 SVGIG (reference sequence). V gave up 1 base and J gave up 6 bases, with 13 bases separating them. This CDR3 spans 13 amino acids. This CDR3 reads CAWSGGGPREQYF. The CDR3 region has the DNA TGTGCCTGGAGTGGAGGGGGTCCGCGCGAGCAGTACTTC.

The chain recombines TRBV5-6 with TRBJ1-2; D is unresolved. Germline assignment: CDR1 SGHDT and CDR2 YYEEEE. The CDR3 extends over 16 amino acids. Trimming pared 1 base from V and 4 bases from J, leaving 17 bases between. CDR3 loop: CASSLSMGNRGYGYTF. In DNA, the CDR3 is TGTGCCAGCAGCTTGTCGATGGGGAATCGGGGCTATGGCTACACCTTC.

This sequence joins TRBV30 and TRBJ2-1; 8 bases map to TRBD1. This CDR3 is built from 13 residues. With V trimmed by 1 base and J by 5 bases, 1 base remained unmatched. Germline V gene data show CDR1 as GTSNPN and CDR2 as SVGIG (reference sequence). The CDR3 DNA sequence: TGTGCCTGGAGTGCGGACAGGGACAATGAGCAGTTCTTC. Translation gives CAWSADRDNEQFF.

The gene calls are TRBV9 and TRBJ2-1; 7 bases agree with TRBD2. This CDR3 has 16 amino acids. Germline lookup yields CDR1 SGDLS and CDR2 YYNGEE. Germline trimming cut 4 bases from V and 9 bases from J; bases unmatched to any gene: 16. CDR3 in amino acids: CASSSRTRAGQGEQFF. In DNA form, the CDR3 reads TGTGCCAGCAGCTCCCGGACTAGAGCAGGTCAGGGTGAGCAGTTCTTC.

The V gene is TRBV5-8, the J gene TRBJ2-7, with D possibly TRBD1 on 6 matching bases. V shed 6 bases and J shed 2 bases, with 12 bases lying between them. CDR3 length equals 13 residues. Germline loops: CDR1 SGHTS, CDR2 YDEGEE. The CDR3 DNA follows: TGTGCCAGCACTATCGGGACAACCTACGAGCAGTACTTC. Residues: CASTIGTTYEQYF.

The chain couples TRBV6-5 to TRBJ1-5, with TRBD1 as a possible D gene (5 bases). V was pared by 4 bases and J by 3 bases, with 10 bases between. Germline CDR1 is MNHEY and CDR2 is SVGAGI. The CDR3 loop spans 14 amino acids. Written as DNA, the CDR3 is TGTGCCAGCAGTTTACAGGAAGACAATCAGCCCCAGCATTTT. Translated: CASSLQEDNQPQHF.